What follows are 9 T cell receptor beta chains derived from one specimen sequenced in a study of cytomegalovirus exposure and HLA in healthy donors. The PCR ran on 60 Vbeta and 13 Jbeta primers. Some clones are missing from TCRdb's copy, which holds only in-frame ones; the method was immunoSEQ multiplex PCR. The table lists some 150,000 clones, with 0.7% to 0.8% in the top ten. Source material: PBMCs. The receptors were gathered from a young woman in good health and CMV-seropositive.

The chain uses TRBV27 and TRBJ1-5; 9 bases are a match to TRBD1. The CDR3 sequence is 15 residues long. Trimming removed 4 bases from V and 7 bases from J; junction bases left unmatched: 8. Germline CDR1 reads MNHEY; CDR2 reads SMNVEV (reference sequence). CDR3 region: CASSSDRGIGQPQHF. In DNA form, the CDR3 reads TGTGCCAGCAGTTCGGACAGGGGAATAGGGCAGCCCCAGCATTTT.

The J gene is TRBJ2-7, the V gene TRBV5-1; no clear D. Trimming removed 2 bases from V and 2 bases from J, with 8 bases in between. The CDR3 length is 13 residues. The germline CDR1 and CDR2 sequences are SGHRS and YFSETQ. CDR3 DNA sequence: TGCGCCAGCAGCTTCGGCGGAACCTACGAGCAGTACTTC. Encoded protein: CASSFGGTYEQYF.

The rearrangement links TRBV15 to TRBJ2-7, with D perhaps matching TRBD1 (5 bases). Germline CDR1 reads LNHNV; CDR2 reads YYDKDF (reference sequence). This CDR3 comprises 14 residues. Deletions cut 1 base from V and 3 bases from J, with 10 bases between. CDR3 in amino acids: CATSRGDRNYEQYF. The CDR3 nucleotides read TGTGCCACCAGCAGAGGAGACAGAAACTACGAGCAGTACTTC.

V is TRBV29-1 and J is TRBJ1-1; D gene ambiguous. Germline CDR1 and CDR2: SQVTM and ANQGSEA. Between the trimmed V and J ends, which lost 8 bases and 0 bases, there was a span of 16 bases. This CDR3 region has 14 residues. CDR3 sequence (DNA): TGCAGCCTGGAGGGCACATTCATGAACACTGAAGCTTTCTTT. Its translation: CSLEGTFMNTEAFF.

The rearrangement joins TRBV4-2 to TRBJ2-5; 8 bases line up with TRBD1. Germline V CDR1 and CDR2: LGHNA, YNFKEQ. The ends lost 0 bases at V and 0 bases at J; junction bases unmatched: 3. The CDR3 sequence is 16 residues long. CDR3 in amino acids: CASSQDGTGDQETQYF. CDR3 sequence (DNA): TGTGCCAGCAGCCAAGATGGGACAGGCGACCAAGAGACCCAGTACTTC.

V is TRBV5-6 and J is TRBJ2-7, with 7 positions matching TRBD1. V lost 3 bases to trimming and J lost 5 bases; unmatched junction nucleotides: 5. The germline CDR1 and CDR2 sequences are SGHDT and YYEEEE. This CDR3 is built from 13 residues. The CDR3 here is CASSSGQSDEQYF. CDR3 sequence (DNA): TGTGCCAGCAGCTCGGGACAGTCGGACGAGCAGTACTTC.

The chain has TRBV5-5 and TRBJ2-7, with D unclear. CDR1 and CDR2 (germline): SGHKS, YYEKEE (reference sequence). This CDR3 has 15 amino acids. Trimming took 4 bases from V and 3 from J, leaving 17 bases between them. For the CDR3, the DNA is TGTGCCAGCAGCCCAGGTGCCAGCCTTAACTACGAGCAGTACTTC. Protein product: CASSPGASLNYEQYF.

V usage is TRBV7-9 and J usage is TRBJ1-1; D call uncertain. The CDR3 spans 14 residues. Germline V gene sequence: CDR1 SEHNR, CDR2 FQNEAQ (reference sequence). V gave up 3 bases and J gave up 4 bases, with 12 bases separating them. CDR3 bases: TGTGCCAGCAGCTTTGCCTTTTCGGGCACTGAAGCTTTCTTT. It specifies CASSFAFSGTEAFF.

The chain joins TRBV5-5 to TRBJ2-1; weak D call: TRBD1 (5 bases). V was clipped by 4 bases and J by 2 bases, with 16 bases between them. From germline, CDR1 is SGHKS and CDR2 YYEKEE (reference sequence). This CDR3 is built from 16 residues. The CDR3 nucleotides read TGTGCCAGCAGCCCGGACACATCCGCCACCTACAATGAGCAGTTCTTC. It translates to CASSPDTSATYNEQFF.